Shown below are 27 T cell receptor beta chains from a single sample sequenced in a study of read filtering for tumor transcriptome and immune sequencing. From approximately 430 ng of RNA, a library with molecular barcoded alpha/delta and beta/gamma adaptors was made. TCRdb re-derived calls from the reads in MiXCR, one entry per CDR3 protein. This sample has under 60,000 distinct CDR3 sequences; roughly 19% occur once, and the top ten carry roughly 15%. Specimen: a population of CD138-negative cells sorted from bone marrow. The source is a donor aged 40 or older with multiple myeloma.

This clonotype was observed many times. The chain combines TRBV19 with TRBJ2-1; TRBD2 agrees at 10 bases. CDR1 LNHDA and CDR2 SQIVND come from the germline V gene (reference sequence). This CDR3 is 13 amino acids long. The J segment lost 3 bases and the V segment lost 7 bases, leaving 0 bases of the junction unmatched. In DNA, the CDR3 is TGTGCCAGTACTAGCGGGGGCTACAATGAGCAGTTCTTC. It yields the protein CASTSGGYNEQFF.

Worth noting for this clonotype: It may be a read error: a sequence one base away is much more abundant. The rearrangement joins TRBV30 to TRBJ1-6; D uncertain. Germline V gives CDR1 GTSNPN, CDR2 SVGIG (reference sequence). The CDR3 totals 11 residues. The CDR3 is CAWRPADRALF. In DNA, the CDR3 is TGTGCCTGGAGGCCCGCCGACCGAGCTCTCTTT.

Only one count was recorded for this clonotype. This likely traces to a read error, being one base from a far larger clone. V gene TRBV7-2 combines with J gene TRBJ2-2; 8 bases fit TRBD2. The germline V gene has CDR1 SGHTA and CDR2 FQGNSA. The CDR3 extends over 14 amino acids. CDR3 nucleotides: TGTGCCCGCAGCTTAACGGGAGGGCCCGGGGAGCTGTTTTTT. As protein: CARSLTGGPGELFF.

This clonotype was picked up many times. The chain links TRBV5-1 to TRBJ1-1, with D perhaps TRBD1 (5 bases). Deletions cut 6 bases from V and 3 bases from J, with 12 bases between. Germline V gene data show CDR1 as SGHRS and CDR2 as YFSETQ. The CDR3 loop spans 13 amino acids. CDR3 amino acids: CASTRGGDTEAFF. The CDR3, as DNA: TGCGCCAGCACCCGGGGGGGGGACACTGAAGCTTTCTTT.

This clonotype has ten or more counts. This chain uses TRBV4-2 with TRBJ2-1, with D possibly TRBD2 on 5 matching bases. Germline V lookup: CDR1 LGHNA, CDR2 YNFKEQ. Trimming took 4 bases from V and 1 from J, leaving 8 bases between them. The CDR3 length is 14 residues. The CDR3 loop reads CASSRWESYNEQFF. The CDR3 nucleotides are TGTGCCAGCAGCCGGTGGGAGTCCTACAATGAGCAGTTCTTC.

The rearrangement joins TRBV9 to TRBJ2-1; D is possibly TRBD1 or TRBD2 (5 bases each). The CDR3 has 17 residues. V lost 4 bases and J 12 bases, leaving 29 bases between the germline ends. Germline values: CDR1 SGDLS, CDR2 YYNGEE. CDR3: CASSLGTSTGSYNTQFF. The CDR3 bases are TGTGCCAGCAGCCTTGGGACCTCGACCGGCTCCTACAATACGCAGTTCTTC.

This clonotype was counted many times. The chain is built from TRBV6-6 and TRBJ2-1; D is ambiguous. With 0 bases removed from V and 8 bases from J, the gap between germline ends came to 5 bases. Germline V gene sequence: CDR1 MNHNY, CDR2 SVGAGI (reference sequence). The length of the CDR3 is 12 residues. CDR3 bases: TGTGCCAGCAGTTACTCGACCTATGAGCAGTTCTTC. It codes for CASSYSTYEQFF.

The sample holds a few counts of this clonotype. The chain uses TRBV12-3 or TRBV12-4 and TRBJ2-3; 7 positions agree with TRBD2. The CDR3 sequence is 17 residues long. V lost 5 bases to trimming and J lost 8 bases; unmatched junction nucleotides: 19. CDR3 region: CASSIRLWGTPGGTQYF. DNA for the CDR3: TGTGCCAGCAGTATACGTCTATGGGGGACCCCGGGAGGTACGCAGTATTTT.

This clonotype was picked up many times. The V gene is TRBV5-1, the J gene TRBJ2-5, with D perhaps matching TRBD2 (5 bases). This CDR3 is 14 amino acids long. Germline values: CDR1 SGHRS, CDR2 YFSETQ. Trimming removed 0 bases from V and 5 bases from J, with 11 bases in between. CDR3 bases: TGCGCCAGCAGCTTGGTTGCCCGCGGGGAGACCCAGTACTTC. This codes for CASSLVARGETQYF.

This clonotype was observed at least ten times. CDR3 sequence reads: CSVRPDTEAFF. CDR3 bases: TGCAGCGTCCGGCCCGACACTGAAGCTTTCTTT. The genes are TRBV29-1 and TRBJ1-1; D is unclear. V lost 6 bases and J 3 bases, leaving 8 bases between the germline ends. Germline CDR1 reads SQVTM; CDR2 reads ANQGSEA. CDR3 length equals 11 residues.

There are a few counts of this clonotype. The V call is TRBV5-5, the J call TRBJ2-3; D ambiguous. Per germline, CDR1 SGHKS and CDR2 YYEKEE (reference sequence). CDR3 length equals 16 residues. The germline V and J ends were trimmed by 0 bases and 0 bases, with 11 bases remaining between them. CDR3 protein: CASSLVQAYSTDTQYF. CDR3 sequence (DNA): TGTGCCAGCAGCTTGGTCCAGGCCTATAGCACAGATACGCAGTATTTT. Using reference TRBV5-5 and TRBJ2-3 for the parts outside the CDR3, the full variable domain is DAGVTQSPTHLIKTRGQQVTLRCSPISGHKSVSWYQQVLGQGPQFIFQYYEKEERGRGNFPDRFSARQFPNYSSELNVNALLLGDSALYLCASSLVQAYSTDTQYFGPGTRLTVL.

With regard to this clonotype: This may come from a read error, since a much larger clone is one base off. The chain couples TRBV29-1 to TRBJ1-1, with 8 bases matching TRBD1. This CDR3 has 13 residues. Germline V lookup: CDR1 SQVTM, CDR2 ANQGSEA. The V and J ends lost 6 bases and 2 bases, in that order; junction bases with no gene match: 5. CDR3 sequence (DNA): TGCAGCGTCCGGACAGGGACAAACACTGAAGCTTTCTTT. Amino acid sequence: CSVRTGTNTEAFF.

This clonotype has ten or more counts. The CDR3 DNA reads as TGTGCCAGCAGCTTAAGCACTAGCGGGATTAATGAGCAGTTCTTC. As protein: CASSLSTSGINEQFF. The chain has TRBV7-9 and TRBJ2-1, with 10 positions matching TRBD2. The CDR3 runs 15 residues. From germline, CDR1 is SEHNR and CDR2 FQNEAQ (reference sequence). V dropped 2 bases and J dropped 7; count of bases not matched to a gene: 5.

In its sample, this clonotype was seen many times. The V call is TRBV7-9, the J call TRBJ2-1; no firm D call. CDR1 and CDR2 from the germline V gene are SEHNR and FQNEAQ (reference sequence). This CDR3 has 14 residues. V shed 10 bases and J shed 1 base, with 14 bases lying between them. The chain's CDR3 is CATRRGSSYNEQFF. The CDR3 DNA reads TGTGCCACCAGACGAGGTAGTTCCTACAATGAGCAGTTCTTC.

On this clonotype itself: A read error may explain this, as a much larger clone is one base away. V usage is TRBV27 and J usage is TRBJ1-1; TRBD1 might be the D (5 bases). The CDR3 covers 18 residues. Germline CDR1 MNHEY, CDR2 SMNVEV (reference sequence). V was shortened by 3 bases and J by 2 bases, with 22 bases between the two germline ends. Written as DNA, the CDR3 is TGTGCCAGCAGTTTCCGCCCCGGTGGACGACAGAGCAACACTGAAGCTTTCTTT. Amino acids: CASSFRPGGRQSNTEAFF.

This clonotype has ten or more counts. The chain combines TRBV29-1 with TRBJ2-7; 7 bases agree with TRBD1. Germline V CDR1 and CDR2: SQVTM, ANQGSEA. J lost 2 bases, V lost 4 bases, and 8 bases had no gene match. This CDR3 region has 14 residues. The CDR3 region is CSVVPDRYTYEQYF. Written as DNA, the CDR3 is TGCAGCGTTGTGCCGGACAGGTATACCTACGAGCAGTACTTC.

This clonotype was counted many times. The gene calls are TRBV29-1 and TRBJ1-1; 12 positions match TRBD1. Germline loops: CDR1 SQVTM, CDR2 ANQGSEA. Unmatched junction bases numbered 1, after V lost 7 bases and J lost 4 bases. The CDR3 loop spans 12 amino acids. CDR3 DNA: TGCAGCGGGGACAGGGGGCCCACTGAAGCTTTCTTT. It translates to CSGDRGPTEAFF.

J is TRBJ1-2 and V is TRBV5-6; D is unresolved. The V and J ends lost 1 base and 4 bases respectively, with 5 bases between them. CDR1 is SGHDT and CDR2 is YYEEEE in the germline V gene. This CDR3 is built from 12 residues. The CDR3 spells CASSLTAYGYTF. CDR3 DNA sequence: TGTGCCAGCAGCTTGACAGCCTATGGCTACACCTTC.

Ten or more counts support this clonotype. This chain links TRBV9 with TRBJ2-1, with 10 nucleotides matching TRBD2. V was pared by 3 bases and J by 0 bases, with 12 bases of the junction left unmatched. Germline V gene data show CDR1 as SGDLS and CDR2 as YYNGEE. The CDR3 has 19 amino acids. The CDR3 nucleotides read TGTGCCAGCAGCGCGCAAGCTTTAGCGGGAGGAATCTCCTACAATGAGCAGTTCTTC. It codes for CASSAQALAGGISYNEQFF.

Ten or more counts support this clonotype. The chain carries TRBV20-1 and TRBJ2-3; the D gene could be TRBD1 or TRBD2 (5 bases each). CDR1 and CDR2 (germline): DFQATT, SNEGSKA (reference sequence). CDR3 length: 13 amino acids. V shed 6 bases and J shed 4 bases, with 14 bases lying between them. CDR3 amino acids: CSASSGPADTQYF. CDR3 coding DNA: TGCAGTGCCTCATCGGGACCTGCAGATACGCAGTATTTT.

As for this clonotype: One end of the junction does not line up with germline, which may come from a read error. The rearrangement uses TRBV29-1 and TRBJ2-4; the D gene is possibly TRBD2 (6 bases). CDR3 size: 14 residues. From germline, CDR1 is SQVTM and CDR2 ANQGSEA. The CDR3 protein is CSVGGAPFVAIRYF. Here the CDR3 DNA reads TGCAGCGTTGGCGGGGCCCCTTTTGTGGCCATTCGGTACTTC. Filled out from reference TRBV29-1 and TRBJ2-4, the complete variable domain reads SAVISQKPSRDICQRGTSLTIQCQVDSQVTMMFWYRQQPGQSLTLIATANQGSEATYESGFVIDKFPISRPNLTFSTLTVSNMSPEDSSIYLCSVGGAPFVAIRYFGAGTRLSVL.

In the case of this clonotype: The CDR3 ends on some other residue instead of the conserved phenylalanine or tryptophan, so this is likely a read error. The chain recombines TRBV24-1 with TRBJ2-1; D unresolved. CDR1 is KGHDR, CDR2 SFDVKD, per germline. The germline V and J ends were trimmed by 2 bases and 8 bases, with 6 bases remaining between them. This CDR3 has 12 amino acids. The CDR3 DNA reads TGTGCCACCAGTGATTACCTTGATGAGCAGTTCCTC. Translation gives CATSDYLDEQFL.

This clonotype was counted ten times or more. J is TRBJ2-7 and V is TRBV2, with a weak D call TRBD2 (6 bases). CDR1 is SNHLY and CDR2 is FYNNEI in the germline V gene. This CDR3 comprises 18 residues. Trimming cost V 0 bases and J 5 bases, with 23 bases left between them. The CDR3 region is CASSEAILGGKLAHEQYF. CDR3 DNA sequence: TGTGCCAGCAGTGAAGCGATTCTGGGGGGAAAGCTAGCGCACGAGCAGTACTTC.

This clonotype was picked up many times. The chain's CDR3 is CASSLFYGGETQYF. DNA of the CDR3: TGTGCCAGCAGCTTATTTTACGGCGGGGAGACCCAGTACTTC. The genes are TRBV7-6 and TRBJ2-5, with D perhaps TRBD2 (5 bases). Trimming took off 2 bases at V and 5 bases at J, with 12 bases between the two ends. Looked up from germline, CDR1 is SGHVS and CDR2 is FNYEAQ. The CDR3 runs 14 residues. Together with reference TRBV7-6 and TRBJ2-5, the CDR3 gives the full variable domain: GAGVSQSPRYKVTKRGQDVALRCDPISGHVSLYWYRQALGQGPEFLTYFNYEAQQDKSGLPNDRFSAERPEGSISTLTIQRTEQRDSAMYRCASSLFYGGETQYFGPGTRLLVL.

Comment on this clonotype: One base away lies a much larger clone, so this may be a sequencing read error. The chain carries TRBV14 and TRBJ1-1; 7 positions match TRBD1. The V gene's germline CDR1 is SGHDN and CDR2 FVKESK. The CDR3 is 12 residues long. This CDR3 is CASSRTGLSALF. CDR3 nucleotides: TGTGCCAGCAGTCGGACAGGATTATCAGCTCTCTTT.

This clonotype was recorded many times. The chain couples TRBV7-3 to TRBJ1-1; perhaps TRBD1 as D (5 bases). The germline CDR1 and CDR2 sequences are SGHTA and FQGTGA. The ends were cut back, 5 bases at V and 5 bases at J, with 15 bases in the middle. The CDR3 totals 14 residues. The CDR3, as DNA: TGTGCCAGCAGCCTTCAAAGGGGAGAGACTGAAGCTTTCTTT. It yields the protein CASSLQRGETEAFF.

The chain joins TRBV18 to TRBJ1-4; D unclear. CDR3 length: 14 amino acids. The germline V and J ends were trimmed by 5 bases and 8 bases, with 15 bases remaining between them. Germline V gene sequence: CDR1 KGHSH, CDR2 LQKENI. The CDR3 sequence is CASSSGFSSEKLFF. CDR3 nucleotide sequence: TGTGCCAGCTCATCGGGTTTCTCAAGCGAAAAACTGTTTTTT.